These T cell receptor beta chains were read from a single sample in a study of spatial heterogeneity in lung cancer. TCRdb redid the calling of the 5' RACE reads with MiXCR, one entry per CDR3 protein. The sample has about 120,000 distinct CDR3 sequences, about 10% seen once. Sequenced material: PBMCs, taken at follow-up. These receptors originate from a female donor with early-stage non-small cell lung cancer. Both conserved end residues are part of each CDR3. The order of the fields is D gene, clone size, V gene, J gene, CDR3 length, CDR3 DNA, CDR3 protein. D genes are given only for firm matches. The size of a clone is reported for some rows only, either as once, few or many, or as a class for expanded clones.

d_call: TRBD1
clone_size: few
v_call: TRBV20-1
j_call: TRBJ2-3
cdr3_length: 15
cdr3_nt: TGCAGTGCTAGGGGTGGGCCAGGGGGTGCAGATACGCAGTATTTT
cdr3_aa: CSARGGPGGADTQYF

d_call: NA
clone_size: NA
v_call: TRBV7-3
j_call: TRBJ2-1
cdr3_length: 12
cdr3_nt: TGTGCCAGCAGCTTAACTAGCGGTGAGCAGTTCTTC
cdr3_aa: CASSLTSGEQFF

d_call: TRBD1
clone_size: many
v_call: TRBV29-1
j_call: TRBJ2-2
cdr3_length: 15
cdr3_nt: TGCAGCGTTGGGACAGGGCCTTTGAACACCGGGGAGCTGTTTTTT
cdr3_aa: CSVGTGPLNTGELFF

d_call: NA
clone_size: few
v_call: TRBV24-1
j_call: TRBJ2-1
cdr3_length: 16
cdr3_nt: TGTGCCACCAGTGACATTAGCGGAGGCTCCTACAATGAGCAGTTCTTC
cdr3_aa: CATSDISGGSYNEQFF

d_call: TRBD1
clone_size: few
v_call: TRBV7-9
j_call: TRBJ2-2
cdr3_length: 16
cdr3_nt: TGTGCCAGCAGCCTGGGCCGGACAGGGACCACCGGGGAGCTGTTTTTT
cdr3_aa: CASSLGRTGTTGELFF

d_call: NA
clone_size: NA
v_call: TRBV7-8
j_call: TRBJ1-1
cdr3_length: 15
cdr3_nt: TGTGCCAGCAGCTTAGCCTCAGGGACCGGAACTGAAGCTTTCTTT
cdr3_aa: CASSLASGTGTEAFF

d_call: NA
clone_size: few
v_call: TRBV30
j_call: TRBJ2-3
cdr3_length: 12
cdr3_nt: TGTGCCTGGAGTACGGGACTAGATACGCAGTATTTT
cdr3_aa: CAWSTGLDTQYF

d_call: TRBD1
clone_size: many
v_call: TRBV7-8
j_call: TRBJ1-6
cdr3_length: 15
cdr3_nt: TGTGCCAGCAGCTTATATACAGGGGGTAATTCACCCCTCCACTTT
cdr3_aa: CASSLYTGGNSPLHF

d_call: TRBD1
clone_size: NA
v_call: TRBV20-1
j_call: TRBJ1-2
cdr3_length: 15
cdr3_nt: TGCAGTGCCTCAGGACAGACAGGGACCAACTATGGCTACACCTTC
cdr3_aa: CSASGQTGTNYGYTF

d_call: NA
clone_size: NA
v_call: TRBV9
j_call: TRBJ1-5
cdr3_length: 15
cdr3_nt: TGTGCCAGCAGCGTAGTAGGCGGTTCCAATCAGCCCCAGCATTTT
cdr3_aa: CASSVVGGSNQPQHF

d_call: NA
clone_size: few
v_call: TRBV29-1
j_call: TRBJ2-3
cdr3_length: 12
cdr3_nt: TGCACGTCAGGTTGGGGCACAGATACGCAGTATTTT
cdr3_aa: CTSGWGTDTQYF

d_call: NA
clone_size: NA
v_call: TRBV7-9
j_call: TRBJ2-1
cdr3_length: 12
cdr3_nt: TGTGCCAGCACCACCGTACAAAATGAGCAGTTCTTC
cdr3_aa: CASTTVQNEQFF

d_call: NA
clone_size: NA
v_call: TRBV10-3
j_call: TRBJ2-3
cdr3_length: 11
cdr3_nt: TGTGCCATCAGTGCTACAGATACGCAGTATTTT
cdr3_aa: CAISATDTQYF

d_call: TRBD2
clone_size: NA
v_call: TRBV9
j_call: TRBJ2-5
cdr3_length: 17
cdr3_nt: TGTGCCAGCAGCTCCCAGAGGACTAGCGGGGCCCAAGAGACCCAGTACTTC
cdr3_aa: CASSSQRTSGAQETQYF

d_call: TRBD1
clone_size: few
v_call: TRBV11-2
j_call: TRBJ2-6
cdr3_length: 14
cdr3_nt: TGTGCCAGCAGTGAGCGACAGGGTGCCAACGTCCTGACTTTC
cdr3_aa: CASSERQGANVLTF

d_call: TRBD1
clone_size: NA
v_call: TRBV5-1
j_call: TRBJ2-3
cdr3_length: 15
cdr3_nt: TGCGCCAGCAGCTTGAACAGGGGTCCCACAGATACGCAGTATTTT
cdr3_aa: CASSLNRGPTDTQYF

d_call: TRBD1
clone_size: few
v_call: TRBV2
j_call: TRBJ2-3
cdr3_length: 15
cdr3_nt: TGTGCCAGCAAAGACAGGGCCTGGGGCACAGATACGCAGTATTTT
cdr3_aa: CASKDRAWGTDTQYF

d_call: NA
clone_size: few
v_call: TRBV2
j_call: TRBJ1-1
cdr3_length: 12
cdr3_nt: TGTGCCAGCAGTGAAGGCATAGCTGAAGCTTTCTTT
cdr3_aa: CASSEGIAEAFF

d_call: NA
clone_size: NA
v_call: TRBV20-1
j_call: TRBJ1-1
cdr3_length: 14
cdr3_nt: TGCAGTGCTAGAAAGGACCCAGGGAACACTGAAGCTTTCTTT
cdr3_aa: CSARKDPGNTEAFF

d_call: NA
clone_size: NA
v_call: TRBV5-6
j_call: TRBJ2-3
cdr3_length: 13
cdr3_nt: TGTGCCAGCAGCTTGGACACCACAGATACGCAGTATTTT
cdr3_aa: CASSLDTTDTQYF